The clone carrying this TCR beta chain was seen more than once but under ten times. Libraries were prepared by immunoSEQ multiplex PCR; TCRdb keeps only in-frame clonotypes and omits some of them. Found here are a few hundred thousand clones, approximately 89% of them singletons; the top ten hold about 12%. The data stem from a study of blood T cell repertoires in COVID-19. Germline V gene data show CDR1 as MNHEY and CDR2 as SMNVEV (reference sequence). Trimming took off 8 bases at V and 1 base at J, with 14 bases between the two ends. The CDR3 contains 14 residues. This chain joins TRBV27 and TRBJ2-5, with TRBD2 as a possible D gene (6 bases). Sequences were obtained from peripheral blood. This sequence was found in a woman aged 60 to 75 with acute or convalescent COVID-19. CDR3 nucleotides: TGTGCCAGCCGGGCTAGCGCCTTCCAAGAGACCCAGTACTTC. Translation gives CASRASAFQETQYF.